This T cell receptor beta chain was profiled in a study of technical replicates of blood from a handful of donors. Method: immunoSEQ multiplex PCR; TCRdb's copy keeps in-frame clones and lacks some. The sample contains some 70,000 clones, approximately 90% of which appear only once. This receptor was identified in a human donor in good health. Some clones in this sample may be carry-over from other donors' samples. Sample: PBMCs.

CDR3: CASSPIRSGYSYNEQFF. The CDR3 coding sequence is TGTGCCAGCAGCCCAATTCGGAGCGGGTACTCCTACAATGAGCAGTTCTTC. The rearrangement uses TRBV7-8 and TRBJ2-1; the D gene is possibly TRBD2 (6 bases). This CDR3 is built from 17 residues. Germline V gene sequence: CDR1 SGHVS, CDR2 FQNEAQ. V lost 5 bases and J 0 bases, leaving 17 bases between the germline ends.